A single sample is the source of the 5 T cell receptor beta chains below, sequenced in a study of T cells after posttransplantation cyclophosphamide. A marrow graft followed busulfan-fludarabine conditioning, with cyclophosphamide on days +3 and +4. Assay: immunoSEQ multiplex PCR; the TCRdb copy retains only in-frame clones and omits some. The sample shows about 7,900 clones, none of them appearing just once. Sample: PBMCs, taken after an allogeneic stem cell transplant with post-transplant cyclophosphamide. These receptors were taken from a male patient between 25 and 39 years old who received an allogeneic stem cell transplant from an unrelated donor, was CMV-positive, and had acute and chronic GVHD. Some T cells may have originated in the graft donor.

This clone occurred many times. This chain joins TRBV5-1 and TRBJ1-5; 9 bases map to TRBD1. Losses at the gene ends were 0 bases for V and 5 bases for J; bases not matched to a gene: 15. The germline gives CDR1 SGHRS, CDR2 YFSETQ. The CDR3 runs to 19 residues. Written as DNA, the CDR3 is TGCGCCAGCAGCTTGGGGCGCGGGGACAGGGTTAGTAGGGATCAGCCCCAGCATTTT. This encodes CASSLGRGDRVSRDQPQHF.

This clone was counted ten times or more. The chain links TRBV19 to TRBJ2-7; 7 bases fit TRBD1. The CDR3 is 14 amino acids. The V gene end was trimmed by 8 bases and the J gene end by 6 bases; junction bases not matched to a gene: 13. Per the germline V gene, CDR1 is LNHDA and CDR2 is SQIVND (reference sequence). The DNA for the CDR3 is TGTGCCAGTGTTGCCGGGACAGATTTAACCGAGCAGTACTTC. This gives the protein CASVAGTDLTEQYF.

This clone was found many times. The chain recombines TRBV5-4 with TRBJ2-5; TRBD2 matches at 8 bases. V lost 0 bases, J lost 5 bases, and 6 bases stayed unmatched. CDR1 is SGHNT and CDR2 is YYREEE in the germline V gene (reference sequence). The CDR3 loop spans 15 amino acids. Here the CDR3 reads CASSLDRGLGETQYF. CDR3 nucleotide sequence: TGTGCCAGCAGCTTGGATCGGGGACTAGGGGAGACCCAGTACTTC.

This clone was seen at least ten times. In DNA, the CDR3 is TGTGCCAGCAGCTTGGACGGACTTAATGGCTACACCTTC. It specifies CASSLDGLNGYTF. V usage is TRBV7-9 and J usage is TRBJ1-2; D gene unclear. V was cut by 3 bases and J by 6 bases, with 11 bases left in between. The CDR3 totals 13 residues. Germline V lookup: CDR1 SEHNR, CDR2 FQNEAQ (reference sequence).

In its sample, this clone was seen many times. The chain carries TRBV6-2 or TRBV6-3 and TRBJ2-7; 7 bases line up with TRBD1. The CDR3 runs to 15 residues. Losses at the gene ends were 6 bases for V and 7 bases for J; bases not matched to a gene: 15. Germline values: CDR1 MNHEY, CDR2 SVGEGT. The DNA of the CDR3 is TGTGCCAGCAGCCGAACTAGGGACAGACCTAAGGAGCAGTACTTC. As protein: CASSRTRDRPKEQYF.